Listed below are T cell receptor beta chains from one sample, sequenced in a study of cytomegalovirus exposure and HLA in healthy donors. Assay: immunoSEQ multiplex PCR; the TCRdb copy retains only in-frame clones and omits some. Of about 250,000 clones listed, 85% to 90% are singletons. Sequences were obtained from PBMCs. The receptors stem from a man aged 18-30 years in good health and CMV-seronegative. Each CDR3 is given with its conserved first and last residue. The D gene is left open where the match is weak.

J gene: TRBJ2-5
D gene: .
V gene: TRBV5-1
CDR3 protein: CASSDGQLQETQYF

J gene: TRBJ1-1
D gene: .
V gene: TRBV28
CDR3 protein: CAAQGLDWYLPEAFF

J gene: TRBJ2-3
D gene: .
V gene: TRBV13
CDR3 protein: CASSLGPGGTDTQYF

J gene: TRBJ2-7
D gene: .
V gene: TRBV7-2
CDR3 protein: CASSPGLTYEQYF

J gene: TRBJ1-3
D gene: TRBD1
V gene: TRBV5-1
CDR3 protein: CASSLGQGDGPGNTIYF

J gene: TRBJ1-6
D gene: .
V gene: TRBV6-6
CDR3 protein: CASSRALANSPLHF

J gene: TRBJ1-6
D gene: TRBD1
V gene: TRBV4-3
CDR3 protein: CASSQVFQGDGTYNSPLHF

J gene: TRBJ2-1
D gene: TRBD2
V gene: TRBV27
CDR3 protein: CASHYLLAGVNEQFF

J gene: TRBJ1-1
D gene: .
V gene: TRBV10-3
CDR3 protein: CATLQGSNTEAFF

J gene: TRBJ2-5
D gene: TRBD2
V gene: TRBV5-1
CDR3 protein: CASSRLAGGQETQYF

J gene: TRBJ2-7
D gene: TRBD2
V gene: TRBV5-4
CDR3 protein: CASSTGTSGAYNYEQYF

J gene: TRBJ1-5
D gene: .
V gene: TRBV27
CDR3 protein: CASSLGGESNQPQHF

J gene: TRBJ2-5
D gene: .
V gene: TRBV28
CDR3 protein: CASSLRGETQYF

J gene: TRBJ1-5
D gene: .
V gene: TRBV4-1
CDR3 protein: CASSHADDRENGQPQHF

J gene: TRBJ2-1
D gene: .
V gene: TRBV7-7
CDR3 protein: CASSLNPSPSNEQFF

J gene: TRBJ2-5
D gene: .
V gene: TRBV5-1
CDR3 protein: CASSLGQPKQETQYF

J gene: TRBJ2-7
D gene: .
V gene: TRBV7-8
CDR3 protein: CASRGLAEQYF

J gene: TRBJ2-7
D gene: TRBD2
V gene: TRBV27
CDR3 protein: CASSLSGTLSYEQYF

J gene: TRBJ2-1
D gene: TRBD1
V gene: TRBV7-8
CDR3 protein: CASSLGTGNNEQFF

J gene: TRBJ1-1
D gene: .
V gene: TRBV7-2
CDR3 protein: CASSLAGVRNTEAFF

J gene: TRBJ2-6
D gene: .
V gene: TRBV10-3
CDR3 protein: CAIMGLGANVLTF

J gene: TRBJ1-4
D gene: .
V gene: TRBV5-1
CDR3 protein: CASSFQGSNEKLFF

J gene: TRBJ2-1
D gene: .
V gene: TRBV2
CDR3 protein: CASSEAHGTEQFF

J gene: TRBJ1-1
D gene: .
V gene: TRBV29-1
CDR3 protein: CSACLVGGKNTEAFF

J gene: TRBJ2-1
D gene: .
V gene: TRBV9
CDR3 protein: CASSANQGTYNEQFF

J gene: TRBJ2-7
D gene: TRBD2
V gene: TRBV23-1
CDR3 protein: CASSLPLAPDEQYF

J gene: TRBJ2-3
D gene: TRBD2
V gene: TRBV5-1
CDR3 protein: CASRPGLATSTQYF

J gene: TRBJ1-1
D gene: .
V gene: TRBV5-1
CDR3 protein: CASSLGGDVEAFF

J gene: TRBJ2-7
D gene: TRBD2
V gene: TRBV5-4
CDR3 protein: CASSDRTSANEQYF

J gene: TRBJ1-6
D gene: TRBD1
V gene: TRBV4-3
CDR3 protein: CASSQDQGGSNSPLHF

J gene: TRBJ2-3
D gene: .
V gene: TRBV5-1
CDR3 protein: CASSLEQNTDTQYF

J gene: TRBJ2-5
D gene: .
V gene: TRBV11-1
CDR3 protein: CASSRPPTSAETQYF

J gene: TRBJ2-5
D gene: .
V gene: TRBV5-6
CDR3 protein: CASSDRQETQYF

J gene: TRBJ2-1
D gene: TRBD1
V gene: TRBV2
CDR3 protein: CASSETGTESSYNEQFF

J gene: TRBJ1-1
D gene: .
V gene: TRBV5-4
CDR3 protein: CASSSRDGTRNTEAFF

J gene: TRBJ2-2
D gene: .
V gene: TRBV5-6
CDR3 protein: CASRSQGTGELFF

J gene: TRBJ2-2
D gene: .
V gene: TRBV28
CDR3 protein: CASSPGDSSNTGELFF

J gene: TRBJ2-7
D gene: TRBD2
V gene: TRBV6-5
CDR3 protein: CATRDYSSYEQYF

J gene: TRBJ2-3
D gene: .
V gene: TRBV28
CDR3 protein: CATNRSWRQYF

J gene: TRBJ1-1
D gene: .
V gene: TRBV6-6
CDR3 protein: CASSYSGVWGDEAFF

J gene: TRBJ2-3
D gene: .
V gene: TRBV28
CDR3 protein: CASGHLGYTQYF

J gene: TRBJ1-3
D gene: .
V gene: TRBV18
CDR3 protein: CASSPPSESGNTIYF

J gene: TRBJ2-1
D gene: TRBD1
V gene: TRBV7-6
CDR3 protein: CASSPRTGAGEQFF

J gene: TRBJ1-6
D gene: .
V gene: TRBV19
CDR3 protein: CASSIPGRSNSPLHF